These T cell receptor beta chains were read from a single sample in a study of T cell responses to AZD1222 COVID-19 vaccine. Sequenced by immunoSEQ multiplex PCR; TCRdb stores in-frame clones only, minus some. Among about 79,000 clones listed, 65% to 85% were seen once. Sequencing used peripheral blood, obtained on day 0 of AZD1222 vaccination. Receptors were obtained from an adult in good health. Each CDR3 is given with its conserved first and last residue. The D gene is left open where the match is weak. Size is omitted from some rows. Given values are once, few, many or a class for expanded clones.

d_call: NA
v_call: TRBV6-5
clone_size: NA
j_call: TRBJ1-4
cdr3_nt: TGTGCCAGCAGTACCGGATCAACTAATGAAAAACTGTTTTTT
cdr3_aa: CASSTGSTNEKLFF

d_call: NA
v_call: TRBV4-1
clone_size: NA
j_call: TRBJ2-4
cdr3_nt: TGCGCCAGCAGCCAATGGTTAGCCAAAAACATTCAGTACTTC
cdr3_aa: CASSQWLAKNIQYF

d_call: TRBD1
v_call: TRBV27
clone_size: NA
j_call: TRBJ1-4
cdr3_nt: TGTGCCAGCATGGGCAGGGGGGGGACTAATGAAAAACTGTTTTTT
cdr3_aa: CASMGRGGTNEKLFF

d_call: NA
v_call: TRBV11-2
clone_size: once
j_call: TRBJ2-7
cdr3_nt: TGTGCCAGCAGCTTAGTGGGAAGCTCGGTCTTCGAGCAGTACTTC
cdr3_aa: CASSLVGSSVFEQYF

d_call: TRBD1
v_call: TRBV7-9
clone_size: NA
j_call: TRBJ2-7
cdr3_nt: TGTGCCAGCAGCTTAACAGGGGTGGGAGAGCAGTACTTC
cdr3_aa: CASSLTGVGEQYF

d_call: TRBD1
v_call: TRBV24-1
clone_size: NA
j_call: TRBJ2-2
cdr3_nt: TGTGCCACCAACAGGGGCACCGGGGAGCTGTTTTTT
cdr3_aa: CATNRGTGELFF

d_call: NA
v_call: TRBV19
clone_size: NA
j_call: TRBJ1-4
cdr3_nt: TGTGCCAGTTCAGGTACAACTAATGAAAAACTGTTTTTT
cdr3_aa: CASSGTTNEKLFF

d_call: NA
v_call: TRBV3-1/TRBV3-2
clone_size: NA
j_call: TRBJ2-4
cdr3_nt: TGTGCCAGCAGCCCCGGGGTCGGATCGGCCAAAAACATTCAGTACTTC
cdr3_aa: CASSPGVGSAKNIQYF

d_call: TRBD1
v_call: TRBV6-2/TRBV6-3
clone_size: once
j_call: TRBJ1-5
cdr3_nt: TGTGCCAGCAGTCGCAGACAGGGGGATAGTAGCAATCAGCCCCAGCATTTT
cdr3_aa: CASSRRQGDSSNQPQHF

d_call: NA
v_call: TRBV6-4
clone_size: NA
j_call: TRBJ1-1
cdr3_nt: TGTGCCAGCAGTGACTCAGACAAGAACACTGAAGCTTTCTTT
cdr3_aa: CASSDSDKNTEAFF

d_call: NA
v_call: TRBV5-6
clone_size: NA
j_call: TRBJ1-2
cdr3_nt: TGTGCCAGCAGCTTGGTGGGCGAAGATGGCTACACCTTC
cdr3_aa: CASSLVGEDGYTF

d_call: TRBD2
v_call: TRBV9
clone_size: NA
j_call: TRBJ2-7
cdr3_nt: TGTGCCAGCAGCGTAGGAGGAACCCTTAGCGGGGGTCTGGGGGAGCAGTACTTC
cdr3_aa: CASSVGGTLSGGLGEQYF

d_call: NA
v_call: TRBV28
clone_size: NA
j_call: TRBJ2-7
cdr3_nt: TGTGCCATCTCCAGGGATTACGAGCAGTACTTC
cdr3_aa: CAISRDYEQYF

d_call: TRBD1
v_call: TRBV10-3
clone_size: NA
j_call: TRBJ1-2
cdr3_nt: TGTGCCATCAGTGCCTTCGGGACAGGAGTTTATGGCTACACCTTC
cdr3_aa: CAISAFGTGVYGYTF

d_call: TRBD2
v_call: TRBV18
clone_size: NA
j_call: TRBJ2-5
cdr3_nt: TGTGCCAGCTCACCATCCAGCGGGGGGGCCTTTGAGACCCAGTACTTC
cdr3_aa: CASSPSSGGAFETQYF

d_call: TRBD1
v_call: TRBV18
clone_size: NA
j_call: TRBJ1-3
cdr3_nt: TGTGCCAGCTCACCACCGGGTCGTGGGACAGGAGTCTCTGGAAACACCATATATTTT
cdr3_aa: CASSPPGRGTGVSGNTIYF

d_call: TRBD1
v_call: TRBV28
clone_size: once
j_call: TRBJ1-5
cdr3_nt: TGTGCCAGCAGCCGACAGGGGGCGCGCGTAAAGCCCCAGCATTTT
cdr3_aa: CASSRQGARVKPQHF

d_call: TRBD1
v_call: TRBV2
clone_size: few
j_call: TRBJ2-7
cdr3_nt: TGTGCCAGCCGGGACAGGGGCTCCTACGAGCAGTACTTC
cdr3_aa: CASRDRGSYEQYF

d_call: NA
v_call: TRBV7-9
clone_size: NA
j_call: TRBJ2-2
cdr3_nt: TGTGCCAGCAGCCCCAGGGTGACCGGGGAGCTGTTTTTT
cdr3_aa: CASSPRVTGELFF

d_call: TRBD2
v_call: TRBV7-9
clone_size: few
j_call: TRBJ2-7
cdr3_nt: TGTGCCAGCAGCAATAGCGGGGACCTCTCCTACGAGCAGTACTTC
cdr3_aa: CASSNSGDLSYEQYF

d_call: NA
v_call: TRBV7-9
clone_size: NA
j_call: TRBJ2-7
cdr3_nt: TGTGCCAGCAGCTCCGATAACAGGGACGTCTACGAGCAGTACTTC
cdr3_aa: CASSSDNRDVYEQYF

d_call: NA
v_call: TRBV2
clone_size: NA
j_call: TRBJ1-2
cdr3_nt: TGTGCCAGCAGTGAAACAGGGATATATGGCTACACCTTC
cdr3_aa: CASSETGIYGYTF

d_call: NA
v_call: TRBV10-3
clone_size: NA
j_call: TRBJ1-2
cdr3_nt: TGTGCCATCACGGCGGGAGGGGAATATGGCTACACCTTC
cdr3_aa: CAITAGGEYGYTF

d_call: NA
v_call: TRBV3-1/TRBV3-2
clone_size: NA
j_call: TRBJ1-3
cdr3_nt: TGTGCCAGCAGCCAAGGTCGCAGGGCCAACTCTGGAAACACCATATATTTT
cdr3_aa: CASSQGRRANSGNTIYF

d_call: TRBD1
v_call: TRBV2
clone_size: NA
j_call: TRBJ2-1
cdr3_nt: TGTGCCAGCAGGAGCAGACAGGGGAATGGTAATGAGCAGTTCTTC
cdr3_aa: CASRSRQGNGNEQFF

d_call: TRBD2
v_call: TRBV9
clone_size: once
j_call: TRBJ2-1
cdr3_nt: TGTGCCAGCAGCTCCCGCGGGAGGGCCTCGAACAATGAGCAGTTCTTC
cdr3_aa: CASSSRGRASNNEQFF

d_call: NA
v_call: TRBV6-5
clone_size: NA
j_call: TRBJ1-5
cdr3_nt: TGTGCCAGCAGTTTAACCAGGGTAAGCAATCAGCCCCAGCATTTT
cdr3_aa: CASSLTRVSNQPQHF

d_call: TRBD1
v_call: TRBV5-1
clone_size: NA
j_call: TRBJ2-1
cdr3_nt: TGCGCCAGCAGCCCCGCGACAGGGTTGGACAATGAGCAGTTCTTC
cdr3_aa: CASSPATGLDNEQFF

d_call: TRBD1
v_call: TRBV18
clone_size: once
j_call: TRBJ1-2
cdr3_nt: TGTGCCAGCTCACCTGGGACAGGGGGCGGACCAAATGGCTACACCTTC
cdr3_aa: CASSPGTGGGPNGYTF

d_call: NA
v_call: TRBV28
clone_size: NA
j_call: TRBJ1-6
cdr3_nt: TGTGCCAGCAGTCCCGGGCCTTATAATTCACCCCTCCACTTT
cdr3_aa: CASSPGPYNSPLHF

d_call: TRBD1
v_call: TRBV4-1
clone_size: NA
j_call: TRBJ2-7
cdr3_nt: TGCGCCAGCAGCCACCGCTATGGGGGACAGGGGACATCCTACGAGCAGTACTTC
cdr3_aa: CASSHRYGGQGTSYEQYF

d_call: TRBD1
v_call: TRBV19
clone_size: NA
j_call: TRBJ1-4
cdr3_nt: TGTGCCAGTAGTGCAGGGGGCTTGGATGGTGAAAAACTGTTTTTT
cdr3_aa: CASSAGGLDGEKLFF

d_call: TRBD2
v_call: TRBV7-6
clone_size: NA
j_call: TRBJ2-2
cdr3_nt: TGTGCCAGCAGCTTAGTAGCGGGAGGGACCGGGGAGCTGTTTTTT
cdr3_aa: CASSLVAGGTGELFF

d_call: NA
v_call: TRBV7-9
clone_size: NA
j_call: TRBJ1-6
cdr3_nt: TGTGCCAGCAGCTTAGGGACAGAAAATAATTCACCCCTCCACTTT
cdr3_aa: CASSLGTENNSPLHF

d_call: NA
v_call: TRBV27
clone_size: once
j_call: TRBJ1-3
cdr3_nt: TGTGCCAGCAGCGCGGTTGCTGGAAACACCATATATTTT
cdr3_aa: CASSAVAGNTIYF

d_call: NA
v_call: TRBV3-1/TRBV3-2
clone_size: NA
j_call: TRBJ1-4
cdr3_nt: TGTGCCAGCAGCCTCAAGGGCAGTAGGGAAAAACTGTTTTTT
cdr3_aa: CASSLKGSREKLFF

d_call: NA
v_call: TRBV4-1
clone_size: NA
j_call: TRBJ2-1
cdr3_nt: TGCGCCAGCAGGGACAGCCCAGGAGGTACTACAAATGAGCAGTTCTTC
cdr3_aa: CASRDSPGGTTNEQFF

d_call: NA
v_call: TRBV5-1
clone_size: NA
j_call: TRBJ1-1
cdr3_nt: TGCGCCAGCAGCTTGGATTGGGGAAGCACTGAAGCTTTCTTT
cdr3_aa: CASSLDWGSTEAFF

d_call: NA
v_call: TRBV4-1
clone_size: NA
j_call: TRBJ2-5
cdr3_nt: TGCGCCAGCAGCCAAGGAGCGGGCCTAGCAGGAGAAGAGACCCAGTACTTC
cdr3_aa: CASSQGAGLAGEETQYF

d_call: TRBD2
v_call: TRBV10-1
clone_size: NA
j_call: TRBJ2-7
cdr3_nt: TGCGCCAGCAGTGACTTCGGGACTAGCGGGAGGAACGAGCAGTACTTC
cdr3_aa: CASSDFGTSGRNEQYF

d_call: NA
v_call: TRBV29-1
clone_size: NA
j_call: TRBJ1-2
cdr3_nt: TGCAGCGTTGAGGTGGTCGAAGGTTTGGGCTACACCTTC
cdr3_aa: CSVEVVEGLGYTF

d_call: NA
v_call: TRBV18
clone_size: NA
j_call: TRBJ2-1
cdr3_nt: TGTGCCAGCTCACCACGGCAGAACAATGAGCAGTTCTTC
cdr3_aa: CASSPRQNNEQFF

d_call: TRBD1
v_call: TRBV9
clone_size: NA
j_call: TRBJ1-2
cdr3_nt: TGTGCCAGCAGCGTAAACAGGGGGCTTGGCTACACCTTC
cdr3_aa: CASSVNRGLGYTF

d_call: NA
v_call: TRBV11-2
clone_size: once
j_call: TRBJ2-7
cdr3_nt: TGTGCCAGCAGCTTATTTGACAGCTCCGAGCAGTACTTC
cdr3_aa: CASSLFDSSEQYF

d_call: NA
v_call: TRBV2
clone_size: NA
j_call: TRBJ1-2
cdr3_nt: TGTGCCAGCAGTAGGGTCGCAGGGGCAGAAGGCTACACCTTC
cdr3_aa: CASSRVAGAEGYTF

d_call: NA
v_call: TRBV2
clone_size: NA
j_call: TRBJ1-1
cdr3_nt: TGTGCCAGCAGTGAAATGGGGAACACTGAAGCTTTCTTT
cdr3_aa: CASSEMGNTEAFF

d_call: TRBD1
v_call: TRBV4-1
clone_size: NA
j_call: TRBJ2-6
cdr3_nt: TGCGCCAGCAGCCAAGATTCGGACAGGTACCTCTCTGGGGCCAACGTCCTGACTTTC
cdr3_aa: CASSQDSDRYLSGANVLTF

d_call: NA
v_call: TRBV11-2
clone_size: NA
j_call: TRBJ1-1
cdr3_nt: TGTGCCAGCAGCTTCACCTACGGGAACACTGAAGCTTTCTTT
cdr3_aa: CASSFTYGNTEAFF

d_call: TRBD1
v_call: TRBV5-6
clone_size: NA
j_call: TRBJ1-5
cdr3_nt: TGTGCCAGCAGCTCAGGGACAGGGAGTCAGCCCCAGCATTTT
cdr3_aa: CASSSGTGSQPQHF

d_call: TRBD1
v_call: TRBV18
clone_size: once
j_call: TRBJ1-1
cdr3_nt: TGTGCCAGCTCACCCCAGGGGGCTGAAGCTTTCTTT
cdr3_aa: CASSPQGAEAFF